Presented here are 9 T cell receptor beta chains from one specimen sequenced in a study of blood T cells in healthy people across ages. A J-beta primer mix and a sample-barcoded 5' primer were used in a second PCR of about 7 to 12 cycles. MiXCR, applied by TCRdb to the 5' RACE reads, yields one record per CDR3 protein. The table has hundreds of thousands of distinct CDR3 sequences, roughly half seen once; the top ten hold about 14%. The material sequenced was blood. The receptors here all came from a woman older than 75 in good health.

The genes are TRBV7-2 and TRBJ2-7, with D perhaps TRBD1 (7 bases). There are 16 residues in the CDR3. From germline, CDR1 is SGHTA and CDR2 FQGNSA. The V and J ends lost 5 bases and 0 bases respectively, with 17 bases between them. The CDR3 coding sequence is TGTGCCAGCAGCCAGGGGGGCAGAAAGAGCTCCTACGAGCAGTACTTC. Translating it yields CASSQGGRKSSYEQYF.

This chain joins TRBV12-3 or TRBV12-4 and TRBJ2-6; the D is unclear. The V end was cut by 4 bases, the J end by 0 bases, with 7 bases between. This CDR3 comprises 15 residues. CDR3 nucleotide sequence: TGTGCCAGCAGTTGGCCAGACTCTGGGGCCAACGTCCTGACTTTC. It translates to CASSWPDSGANVLTF.

At least ten counts were recorded for this clonotype. The chain combines TRBV29-1 with TRBJ2-1; 8 bases fit TRBD1. The V gene end was trimmed by 6 bases and the J gene end by 8 bases; junction bases not matched to a gene: 6. The CDR3 is made up of 12 amino acids. The germline CDR1 and CDR2 sequences are SQVTM and ANQGSEA. The chain's CDR3 is CSVGQGLDEQFF. For the CDR3, the DNA is TGCAGCGTCGGACAGGGCTTGGATGAGCAGTTCTTC.

The V gene is TRBV20-1, the J gene TRBJ1-2; TRBD1 matches 7 bases. Losses at the gene ends were 4 bases for V and 8 bases for J; bases not matched to a gene: 10. CDR1 is DFQATT, CDR2 SNEGSKA, per germline (reference sequence). This CDR3 is 13 amino acids long. This CDR3 is CSAIPGQLSGYTF. The CDR3 DNA follows: TGCAGTGCTATACCGGGACAGCTTTCCGGCTACACCTTC.

With regard to this clonotype: This may be a read error, as it is one base from a much larger clone. The chain couples TRBV3-1 to TRBJ2-1; TRBD2 aligns across 13 bases. The length of the CDR3 is 15 residues. Germline lookup yields CDR1 LGHDT and CDR2 YNNKEL (reference sequence). CDR3 region: CARSPGLAGEYEQFF. DNA of the CDR3: TGTGCCAGAAGCCCTGGACTAGCGGGAGAGTATGAGCAGTTCTTC.

This clonotype appeared a single time. The chain has TRBV5-1 and TRBJ2-3; 7 nucleotides align to TRBD1. From germline, CDR1 is SGHRS and CDR2 YFSETQ. Losses at the gene ends were 4 bases for V and 0 bases for J; bases not matched to a gene: 8. The CDR3 spans 16 residues. The CDR3 reads CASSRDRTTSTDTQYF. The CDR3 DNA reads TGCGCCAGCAGCCGGGACAGAACTACTAGCACAGATACGCAGTATTTT.

Regarding this clonotype: Relative to the germline gene, one junction end is altered; a read error may explain this. The genes are TRBV12-3 or TRBV12-4 and TRBJ1-1; D uncertain. The CDR3 loop spans 12 amino acids. The CDR3 nucleotides read TGTGCCAGCAGGTTAGTAAACTCTGAAGCTTTCTTT. Its protein product is CASRLVNSEAFF.

As concerns this clonotype: A read error may be the cause here, since a much bigger clone is one base away. DNA of the CDR3: TGTGCCGGCAGTTACGGGCTCTCTGGGGCCAACGTCCTGACTTTC. Residues: CAGSYGLSGANVLTF. This chain connects TRBV6-5 to TRBJ2-6, with D unclear. Germline V CDR1 and CDR2: MNHEY, SVGAGI. The CDR3 spans 15 residues.

V is TRBV6-5 and J is TRBJ2-1; either TRBD1 or TRBD2 may fit D (6 bases each). Germline V gene data show CDR1 as MNHEY and CDR2 as SVGAGI. The V end lost 2 bases, the J end lost 8 bases, and 10 bases lay between the germline ends. This CDR3 has 13 amino acids. The CDR3 DNA sequence: TGTGCCAGCAGTTACGGGGGGCTCTATGAGCAGTTCTTC. This encodes CASSYGGLYEQFF.